This entry concerns a single TCR beta chain. Its specificity is not known. These data come from a study of circulating and synovial CD4+ cells in juvenile arthritis. Germline V gives CDR1 SGDLS, CDR2 YYNGEE. The V gene end was trimmed by 4 bases and the J gene end by 7 bases; junction bases not matched to a gene: 10. The CDR3 has 14 residues. The study, taken as a whole, reports: Bulk blood CD4 samples held at least an order of magnitude more or fewer genomes than CPL. Measured synovium overlap likely understates the true shared repertoire. Bulk blood CD4 repertoires were more diverse than these.

Measured with immunoSEQ multiplex PCR; TCRdb has only the in-frame clones, and not every one. The repertoire holds 36,000 or so clones, with around 96% as singletons. The receptor was isolated from a human donor with juvenile idiopathic arthritis. This sequence joins TRBV9 and TRBJ2-7; the match to TRBD2 covers 8 bases. Sequences were obtained from CD4+ T cells from blood. CDR3 in amino acids: CASSPRPAGAEQYF. In DNA form, the CDR3 reads TGTGCCAGCAGCCCACGGCCAGCGGGGGCTGAGCAGTACTTC.